These 6 T cell receptor beta chains share one sample of origin, sequenced in a study of T cells in Graves' hyperthyroidism and ophthalmopathy. Template material for amplifying TCR beta CDR3 regions consisted of RNA transcripts. TCR CDR3 underwent first-round RT-PCR with the HTBI primer set. TCRdb called the multiplex PCR reads again in MiXCR, with one record for every CDR3 protein. Counted here are 700,000 to 850,000 distinct CDR3 sequences, under 45% occurring once; the ten biggest clones make up around 32%. Sequenced material: blood. Source of these receptors: a woman aged 40 to 50 with Graves' hyperthyroidism.

The chain uses TRBV20-1 and TRBJ2-7; 12 nucleotides agree with TRBD2. J was trimmed by 4 bases and V by 6 bases; bases with no gene match: 10. The CDR3 extends over 15 amino acids. From germline, CDR1 is DFQATT and CDR2 SNEGSKA (reference sequence). CDR3 residues: CSAPLAGGPWYEQYF. The CDR3 DNA reads as TGCAGTGCCCCACTAGCGGGGGGCCCCTGGTACGAGCAGTACTTC.

This clonotype has a count of ten or more. The rearrangement joins TRBV7-9 to TRBJ2-7; D unresolved. The V end was cut by 2 bases, the J end by 7 bases, with 12 bases between. Germline CDR1 and CDR2: SEHNR and FQNEAQ (reference sequence). The CDR3 consists of 13 residues. The CDR3 loop reads CASSLTDSGEQYF. In DNA form, the CDR3 reads TGTGCCAGCAGCTTAACAGATTCCGGGGAGCAGTACTTC.

About this clonotype itself: It is likely a read error, because the conserved phenylalanine at the end of the CDR3 is missing. The chain employs TRBV7-2 and TRBJ1-1; 8 bases are a match to TRBD1. Germline CDR1 reads SGHTA; CDR2 reads FQGNSA. The V segment lost 4 bases and the J segment 7 bases; nucleotides outside the gene matches: 8. The CDR3 loop spans 14 amino acids. DNA of the CDR3: TGTGCCAGCAGCTCCTACAGGGGGGTTGGTGAAGCTTTCCTT. Its translation is CASSSYRGVGEAFL.

This clonotype came up a few times. Mismatch with germline at one junction end may stem from a read error. This rearrangement joins TRBV10-3 to TRBJ2-5; the D gene is possibly TRBD1 (6 bases). Germline CDR1 is ENHRY and CDR2 is SYGVKD. The CDR3 is 8 amino acids. The DNA for the CDR3 is TGTGCCAGCGAGAGACAGGACTTC. This translates into CASERQDF.

With respect to this clonotype: Relative to the germline gene, one junction end is altered; a read error may explain this. CDR3 bases: TGCGCCAGCAGCCAAGCGATCCGAGGCCCTCCGGGATCTGGGGCCAACGTCCTGACTTTC. Its translation is CASSQAIRGPPGSGANVLTF. The gene calls are TRBV7-3 and TRBJ2-6; D is perhaps TRBD2 (5 bases). The CDR3 is 20 residues long. CDR1 is SGHTA and CDR2 is FQGTGA in the germline V gene.

The chain employs TRBV29-1 and TRBJ1-1; D gene ambiguous. Trimming took 7 bases from V and 1 from J, leaving 10 bases between them. The CDR3 is 12 amino acids. Germline V CDR1 and CDR2: SQVTM, ANQGSEA. CDR3 DNA sequence: TGCAGCGGCCAGCCAGGGAACACTGAAGCTTTCTTT. This sequence encodes CSGQPGNTEAFF.